The following is a TCR beta chain sequence with its context. Its specificity is not known. Germline CDR1 reads SQVTM; CDR2 reads ANQGSEA. The CDR3 extends over 10 amino acids. Trimming pared 8 bases from V and 7 bases from J, leaving 9 bases between. This entry is derived from a study of cytomegalovirus exposure and HLA in healthy donors. Findings and limits, study-wide: That first-cohort TCR clusters tended to co-occur in the approximately 110 validation repertoires was found in a later analysis. Researchers counted 180 or so TCR beta chains as cytomegalovirus-associated.

Generated by immunoSEQ multiplex PCR, the TCRdb table keeps only in-frame clones and is missing some. The repertoire holds 300,000 to 350,000 clones, with approximately 91% as singletons. This receptor was taken from a man younger than 40 in good health and CMV-seronegative. Sequenced input: PBMCs. J is TRBJ2-1 and V is TRBV29-1; TRBD2 is a possible D gene (5 bases). The CDR3 here is CSITGNEQFF. CDR3 nucleotide sequence: TGCAGCATTACGGGGAATGAGCAGTTCTTC.